The clone carrying this T cell receptor (beta chain) was observed a few times. The antigen remains undetermined. Germline V CDR1 and CDR2: DFQATT, SNEGSKA (reference sequence). The CDR3 length is 12 residues. Trimming took off 7 bases at V and 4 bases at J, with 10 bases between the two ends. This specimen belongs to a study of post-analysis software for immune sequencing data. General study findings and limits: Those with multiple sclerosis, the patient group, showed significantly lower normalized Chao1 diversity than controls. Patients used a few TRBV segments, including TRBV5-6, TRBV5-1 and TRBV20-1, more often than controls.

The authors incorporated unique molecular identifiers into the TCR beta cDNA libraries. TCRdb reprocessed the PCR reads with MiXCR, giving one entry per CDR3 protein. The sample holds about 820,000 distinct CDR3 sequences, roughly 58% seen once. The chain combines TRBV20-1 with TRBJ1-4; the D gene is possibly TRBD1 (5 bases). The clonotype comes from a girl aged 5-17 years with multiple sclerosis. Sequencing was carried out using blood. As DNA, the CDR3 is TGCAGTGTTCCGGGGCGTAATGAAAAACTGTTTTTT. Translated: CSVPGRNEKLFF.